The entry below gives a single TCR beta chain sequence along with its context. The antigen is undetermined. These data belong to a study of PD-L1 blockade in urothelial cancer. On the study more broadly: About 85% of the 29 patients were males with bladder-origin urothelial cancer. Overall study findings and caveats: Pretreatment TCR clonality in blood under the median foretold superior survival.

Time point meaning: pretreatment peripheral blood. Urothelial carcinoma affected the patients, and it was locally advanced or metastatic. Germline CDR1 reads SGHRS; CDR2 reads YFSETQ. The V and J ends lost 7 bases and 8 bases respectively, with 4 bases between them. The CDR3 covers 9 residues. Using immunoSEQ multiplex PCR, the repertoire was profiled, and TCRdb retains in-frame clones only, with some absent. Here the sample spans tens of thousands of clones, around 74% being singletons. V and J are TRBV5-1 and TRBJ2-1; D gene unclear. The sample here was PBMCs, taken around atezolizumab (anti-PD-L1) treatment. The clonotype originates from a man aged 65-85 years with urothelial cancer. The CDR3 sequence: CASFDEQFF. The CDR3 nucleotides read TGCGCCAGCTTCGATGAGCAGTTCTTC.